This entry lists 10 T cell receptor beta chains sequenced from one sample in a study of Ad26.COV2.S vaccination and SARS-CoV-2 variants (dated by TCRdb to the early 2020s). The library was generated by the immunoSEQ multiplex PCR assay. The source is immuneACCESS, and TCRdb retained only in-frame sequences with V and J called. Part of the clones is not carried over; for the studies checked, unresolved V genes explain less than half of this, and the remainder is unexplained. The sample profile shows 320,000 or so clones; 75% to 90% of them were found once. The ten largest clones add up to over 5% of the sample. In the paper's terms, the treatment or condition label means: around 19 received Ad26.COV2.S at low or high dose, single or two shots; 5 received placebo; per-sample allocation not given. For vaccine and placebo recipients, repertoires were sequenced using samples collected on day 63 after the first injection.

The sample was peripheral blood, taken in a trial of Ad26.COV2.S vaccine versus placebo. The receptors were sampled from a person between 18 and 65 years old who received the Ad26.COV2.S COVID-19 vaccine or a placebo.

This clone appeared a few times. The genes are TRBV4-1 and TRBJ1-2; 8 positions agree with TRBD1. The CDR3 has 16 amino acids. Germline values: CDR1 MGHRA, CDR2 YSYEKL. J lost 8 bases, V lost 6 bases, and 17 bases had no gene match. The CDR3 loop reads CASRTVGQGPKEGYTF. The CDR3 DNA reads TGCGCCAGCAGAACCGTAGGACAGGGCCCTAAGGAGGGCTACACCTTC.

The J gene is TRBJ2-5, the V gene TRBV5-1; TRBD2 aligns across 9 bases. Germline CDR1 SGHRS, CDR2 YFSETQ. This CDR3 is 16 amino acids long. Germline trimming cut 1 base from V and 5 bases from J; bases unmatched to any gene: 9. This chain's CDR3 is CASSLRVAGDGETQYF. The CDR3 bases are TGCGCCAGCAGCTTGAGGGTAGCGGGAGACGGGGAGACCCAGTACTTC.

The CDR3 DNA sequence: TGCAGCGTACTGACAGCTAACTATGGCTACACCTTC. As protein: CSVLTANYGYTF. The chain recombines TRBV29-1 with TRBJ1-2, with a tentative D call TRBD1 (5 bases). Germline V lookup: CDR1 SQVTM, CDR2 ANQGSEA. Trimming took off 6 bases at V and 0 bases at J, with 8 bases between the two ends. The CDR3 is made up of 12 amino acids. Complete variable domain (other parts from reference TRBV29-1 and TRBJ1-2): SAVISQKPSRDICQRGTSLTIQCQVDSQVTMMFWYRQQPGQSLTLIATANQGSEATYESGFVIDKFPISRPNLTFSTLTVSNMSPEDSSIYLCSVLTANYGYTFGSGTRLTVV.

V and J are TRBV18 and TRBJ2-5; D is undetermined. The CDR3 loop spans 13 amino acids. CDR1 and CDR2 from the germline V gene are KGHSH and LQKENI. V lost 4 bases, J lost 2 bases, and 8 bases lay in between. CDR3 DNA sequence: TGTGCCAGCTCACGGTCGCGTCAAGAGACCCAGTACTTC. Amino acid sequence: CASSRSRQETQYF.

The chain has TRBV4-1 and TRBJ2-7; 9 bases are shared with TRBD1. The V segment lost 2 bases and the J segment 5 bases; nucleotides outside the gene matches: 10. The CDR3 runs 16 residues. Germline V gene lookup returns CDR1 MGHRA and CDR2 YSYEKL. The CDR3: CASSQLGSRQGDEQYF. The DNA of the CDR3 is TGCGCCAGCAGCCAATTGGGGTCCAGACAGGGGGACGAGCAGTACTTC.

This sequence joins TRBV19 and TRBJ1-1; TRBD1 matches 8 bases. The germline V gene encodes CDR1 LNHDA and CDR2 SQIVND (reference sequence). V was clipped by 5 bases and J by 1 base; unmatched bases: 6. The CDR3 is 15 amino acids. CDR3 bases: TGTGCCAGTAGTCACGCCGACAGGGGGAACACTGAAGCTTTCTTT. It is translated as CASSHADRGNTEAFF.

The chain joins TRBV27 to TRBJ2-1; D may be TRBD1 or TRBD2 (6 bases each). CDR1 and CDR2 from the germline V gene are MNHEY and SMNVEV (reference sequence). Trimming shortened V by 8 bases and J by 9 bases, and 17 bases separated the two germline ends. This CDR3 comprises 13 residues. The CDR3 loop reads CASCPVRGGEQFF. The DNA of the CDR3 is TGTGCCAGCTGCCCGGTCAGGGGAGGTGAGCAGTTCTTC.

V and J are TRBV9 and TRBJ2-5; unclear D gene. V was pared by 0 bases and J by 3 bases, with 21 bases between. CDR1 and CDR2 (germline): SGDLS, YYNGEE. This CDR3 comprises 18 residues. The CDR3 sequence is CASSVAEIPLGGEETQYF. In DNA form, the CDR3 reads TGTGCCAGCAGCGTAGCCGAAATTCCCTTGGGCGGTGAAGAGACCCAGTACTTC.

This chain links TRBV19 with TRBJ1-1; TRBD1 matches 12 bases. The V segment lost 9 bases and the J segment 2 bases; nucleotides outside the gene matches: 1. Looked up from germline, CDR1 is LNHDA and CDR2 is SQIVND (reference sequence). There are 13 residues in the CDR3. The CDR3 loop reads CASGTGGNTEAFF. CDR3 in DNA: TGTGCCAGCGGGACAGGGGGCAACACTGAAGCTTTCTTT.

The chain carries TRBV4-1 and TRBJ2-1; 9 bases are shared with TRBD2. From germline, CDR1 is MGHRA and CDR2 YSYEKL. The CDR3 contains 17 residues. V was clipped by 3 bases and J by 1 base; unmatched bases: 7. Here the CDR3 DNA reads TGCGCCAGCAGCCAGCCCCCTAGCGGGACGTCCTACAATGAGCAGTTCTTC. It translates to CASSQPPSGTSYNEQFF.